The 9 T cell receptor beta chains below all came from one sample that was sequenced in a study of cytomegalovirus exposure and HLA in healthy donors. The repertoire was sequenced with immunoSEQ multiplex PCR; TCRdb's copy has only in-frame clones and lacks some. The data hold about 63,000 clones, with around 93% observed a single time. The source material was PBMCs. All receptors come from a woman between 18 and 29 years old in good health and CMV-seropositive.

This chain uses TRBV6-6 with TRBJ2-7; D perhaps matches TRBD1 (6 bases). Germline-derived CDR1 and CDR2 are MNHNY and SVGAGI (reference sequence). The CDR3 extends over 13 amino acids. The V and J ends lost 4 bases and 7 bases respectively, with 14 bases between them. CDR3 nucleotides: TGTGCCAGCAGTTCGAACAGGGCTCGAGAGCAGTACTTC. This translates into CASSSNRAREQYF.

The chain is built from TRBV29-1 and TRBJ1-1; no reliable D call. V was cut by 2 bases and J by 0 bases, with 22 bases left in between. CDR1 is SQVTM and CDR2 is ANQGSEA in the germline V gene. The length of the CDR3 is 18 residues. Here the CDR3 DNA reads TGCAGCGTTGAATCCAGGCCCTTTCTCAGTAACATGAACACTGAAGCTTTCTTT. Encoded protein: CSVESRPFLSNMNTEAFF.

This sequence joins TRBV5-1 and TRBJ2-7; D is possibly TRBD2 (5 bases). Between the trimmed V and J ends, which lost 5 bases and 1 base, there was a span of 10 bases. The CDR3 length is 13 residues. The germline gives CDR1 SGHRS, CDR2 YFSETQ. CDR3 DNA: TGCGCCAGCAGGGCCTCGGGGTCCTACGAGCAGTACTTC. It translates to CASRASGSYEQYF.

The V call is TRBV23-1, the J call TRBJ2-5, with unresolved D. TRBV23-1 is noted as an ORF with a role that remains uncertain. V gave up 3 bases and J gave up 2 bases, with 16 bases separating them. The CDR3 has 16 residues. The CDR3 sequence: CASSHFTITPQETQYF. CDR3 DNA: TGCGCCAGCAGTCATTTCACAATCACACCTCAAGAGACCCAGTACTTC.

This chain uses TRBV25-1 with TRBJ1-1; TRBD1 matches at 7 bases. The CDR3 is 14 residues long. The germline CDR1 and CDR2 sequences are MGHDK and SYGVNS. Unmatched junction bases numbered 5, after V lost 6 bases and J lost 1 base. Here the CDR3 DNA reads TGTGCCAGCAGACAGACAGGGAAGAACACTGAAGCTTTCTTT. This encodes CASRQTGKNTEAFF.

V is TRBV10-3 and J is TRBJ2-3; D is uncertain. Per the germline V gene, CDR1 is ENHRY and CDR2 is SYGVKD. The CDR3 runs to 16 residues. V was clipped by 0 bases and J by 2 bases, with 12 bases between them. CDR3 sequence (DNA): TGTGCCATCAGTGAGTCGAGGTCCTGGAACACAGATACGCAGTATTTT. Protein sequence: CAISESRSWNTDTQYF.

The chain links TRBV13 to TRBJ2-7; D possibly corresponds to TRBD2 (6 bases). Per the germline V gene, CDR1 is PRHDT and CDR2 is FYEKMQ (reference sequence). Between the trimmed V and J ends, which lost 3 bases and 4 bases, there was a span of 10 bases. The length of the CDR3 is 13 residues. CDR3 nucleotides: TGTGCCAGCAGCTTCGGGGGTTGGTACGAGCAGTACTTC. Translating gives CASSFGGWYEQYF.

This chain joins TRBV5-1 and TRBJ2-1; 8 nucleotides match TRBD2. Trimming removed 3 bases from V and 4 bases from J; junction bases left unmatched: 6. The CDR3 consists of 15 residues. Per the germline V gene, CDR1 is SGHRS and CDR2 is YFSETQ. CDR3 sequence reads: CASSSPLADYNEQFF. The CDR3 DNA reads as TGCGCCAGCAGCTCCCCACTAGCGGATTACAATGAGCAGTTCTTC.

This rearrangement joins TRBV4-2 to TRBJ2-2; D not resolved. Per the germline V gene, CDR1 is LGHNA and CDR2 is YNFKEQ. This CDR3 is built from 13 residues. V lost 0 bases and J 4 bases, leaving 3 bases between the germline ends. The CDR3, as DNA: TGTGCCAGCAGCCAAGATCTCACCGGGGAGCTGTTTTTT. It is translated as CASSQDLTGELFF.